The sample holds a few counts of the clone carrying this T cell receptor beta chain. CDR3 size: 14 residues. Germline V gives CDR1 GTSNPN, CDR2 SVGIG (reference sequence). With 2 bases removed from V and 6 bases from J, the gap between germline ends came to 13 bases. This sample was included in a study of control samples from healthy donors and cancer patients. The repertoire was sequenced with immunoSEQ multiplex PCR; TCRdb's copy has only in-frame clones and lacks some. The repertoire holds 400,000 to 500,000 clones, with over 75% as singletons. Specimen: PBMCs. The sequence was obtained from a man between 40 and 49 years old with head and neck cancer. The V call is TRBV30, the J call TRBJ2-2; D might be TRBD2 (6 bases). CDR3 residues: CAWSIGGASGELFF. The CDR3 DNA reads TGTGCCTGGAGTATCGGGGGAGCATCCGGGGAGCTGTTTTTT.